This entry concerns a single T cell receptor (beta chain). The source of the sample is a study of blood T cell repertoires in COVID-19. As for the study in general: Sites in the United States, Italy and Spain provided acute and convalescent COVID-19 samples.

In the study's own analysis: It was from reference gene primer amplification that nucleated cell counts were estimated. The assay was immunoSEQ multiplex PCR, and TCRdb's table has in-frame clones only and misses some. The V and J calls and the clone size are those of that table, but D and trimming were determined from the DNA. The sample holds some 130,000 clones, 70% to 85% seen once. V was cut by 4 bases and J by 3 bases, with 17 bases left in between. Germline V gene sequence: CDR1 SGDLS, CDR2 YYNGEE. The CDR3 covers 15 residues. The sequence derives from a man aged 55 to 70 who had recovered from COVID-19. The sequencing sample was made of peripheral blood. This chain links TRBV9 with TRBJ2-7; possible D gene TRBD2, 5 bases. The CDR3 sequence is CASSPLPLGDYEQYF. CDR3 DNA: TGTGCCAGCAGCCCACTACCCCTCGGGGACTACGAGCAGTACTTC.